This T cell receptor beta chain emerged from a study of CD8 T cells in Susac syndrome. This clonotype was detected once. An amount of RNA that ranged from 0.5 to 1 ug was reverse transcribed with random hexamers. TCRdb re-called the immunoSEQ multiplex PCR reads through MiXCR, storing one row per CDR3 protein. This sample has 150,000 to 200,000 distinct CDR3 sequences, with more than 85% found just once. V lost 0 bases, J lost 3 bases, and 11 bases lay in between. CDR3 length equals 15 residues. Germline V lookup: CDR1 LGHNA, CDR2 YNFKEQ. This sequence was found in a human donor with Susac syndrome. The sequenced material came from CD4+ T cells from PBMCs. The chain is built from TRBV4-2 and TRBJ1-1; no clear D gene. CDR3 loop: CASSQDGYWDTEAFF. CDR3 DNA: TGTGCCAGCAGCCAAGATGGGTACTGGGACACTGAAGCTTTCTTT.